This TCR beta chain was found in a study of blood T cell repertoires in COVID-19. Turning to the study itself: The United States, Italy and Spain provided the acute and convalescent COVID-19 samples. The analysed material was cDNA or gDNA that came from T cells, B-cell-depleted T cells, or PBMCs.

Original methodology: Amplification of reference gene primers provided the estimated nucleated cell counts. Assay used: immunoSEQ multiplex PCR; TCRdb lists only in-frame clones, some missing. V, J and clone size are taken as reported in that table, and D and trimming were inferred from the DNA itself. The profile shows fewer than 150,000 clones, 80% to 90% of them singletons. Germline values: CDR1 SGHTA, CDR2 FQGTGA. The V and J ends lost 5 bases and 5 bases, in that order; junction bases with no gene match: 13. The CDR3 is 16 amino acids. Sequenced material: peripheral blood. The chain has TRBV7-3 and TRBJ2-3; TRBD2 matches at 7 bases. This clonotype originated in a woman between 50 and 59 years old with active or convalescent COVID-19. The chain's CDR3 is CASSAVLAGGGDTQYF. The CDR3 DNA reads TGTGCCAGCAGCGCAGTCTTAGCGGGCGGTGGAGATACGCAGTATTTT.